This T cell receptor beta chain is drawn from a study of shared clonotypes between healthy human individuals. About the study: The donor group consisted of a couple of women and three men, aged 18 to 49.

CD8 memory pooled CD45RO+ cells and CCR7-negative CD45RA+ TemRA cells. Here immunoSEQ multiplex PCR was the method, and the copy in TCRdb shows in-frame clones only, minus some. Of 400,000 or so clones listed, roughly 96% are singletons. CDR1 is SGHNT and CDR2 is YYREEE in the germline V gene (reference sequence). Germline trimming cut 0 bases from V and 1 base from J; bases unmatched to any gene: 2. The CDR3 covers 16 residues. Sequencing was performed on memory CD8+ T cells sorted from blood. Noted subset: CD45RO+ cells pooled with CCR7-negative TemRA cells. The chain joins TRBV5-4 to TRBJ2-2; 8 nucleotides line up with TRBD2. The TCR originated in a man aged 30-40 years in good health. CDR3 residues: CASSLGTSGNTGELFF. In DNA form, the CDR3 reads TGTGCCAGCAGCTTGGGTACTAGCGGGAACACCGGGGAGCTGTTTTTT.